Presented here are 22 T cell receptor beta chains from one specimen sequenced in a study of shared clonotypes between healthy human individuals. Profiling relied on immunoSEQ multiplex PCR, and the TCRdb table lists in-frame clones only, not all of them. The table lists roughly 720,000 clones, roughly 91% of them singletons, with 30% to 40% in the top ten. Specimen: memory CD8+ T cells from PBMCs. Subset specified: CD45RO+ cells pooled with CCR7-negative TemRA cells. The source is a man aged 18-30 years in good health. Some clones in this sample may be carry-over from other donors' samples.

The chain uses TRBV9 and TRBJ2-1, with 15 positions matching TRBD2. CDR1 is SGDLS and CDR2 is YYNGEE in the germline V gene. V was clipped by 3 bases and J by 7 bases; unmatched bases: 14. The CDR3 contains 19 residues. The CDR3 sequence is CASSAKNYPGLAGGNEQFF. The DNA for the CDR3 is TGTGCCAGCAGCGCTAAGAATTATCCGGGACTAGCGGGAGGTAATGAGCAGTTCTTC.

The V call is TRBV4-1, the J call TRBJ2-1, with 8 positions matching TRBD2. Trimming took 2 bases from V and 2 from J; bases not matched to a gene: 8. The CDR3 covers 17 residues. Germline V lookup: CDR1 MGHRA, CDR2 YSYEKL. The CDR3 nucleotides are TGCGCCAGCAGCCAACCCTTACTAGCGGAAACCTACAATGAGCAGTTCTTC. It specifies CASSQPLLAETYNEQFF.

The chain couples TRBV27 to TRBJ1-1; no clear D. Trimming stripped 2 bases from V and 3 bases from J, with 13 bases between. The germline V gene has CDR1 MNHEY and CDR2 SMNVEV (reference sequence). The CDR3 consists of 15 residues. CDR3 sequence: CASSLRVGWDTEAFF. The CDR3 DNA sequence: TGTGCCAGCAGTTTAAGAGTAGGGTGGGACACTGAAGCTTTCTTT.

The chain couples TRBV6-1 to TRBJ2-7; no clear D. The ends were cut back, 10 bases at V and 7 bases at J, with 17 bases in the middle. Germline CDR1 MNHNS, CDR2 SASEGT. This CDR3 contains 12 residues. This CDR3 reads CAIPYRLGEQYF. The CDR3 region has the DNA TGTGCCATACCCTATAGGTTGGGAGAGCAGTACTTC.

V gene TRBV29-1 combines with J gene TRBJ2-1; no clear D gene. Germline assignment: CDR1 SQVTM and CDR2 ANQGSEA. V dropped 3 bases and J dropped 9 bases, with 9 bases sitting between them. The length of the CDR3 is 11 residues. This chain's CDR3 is CSVEAYFEQFF. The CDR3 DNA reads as TGCAGCGTTGAGGCCTATTTTGAGCAGTTCTTC.

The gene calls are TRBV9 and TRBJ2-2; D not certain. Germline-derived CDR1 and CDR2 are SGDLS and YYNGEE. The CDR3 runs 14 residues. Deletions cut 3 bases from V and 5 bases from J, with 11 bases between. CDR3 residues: CASSGGFGTGELFF. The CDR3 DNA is TGTGCCAGCAGCGGTGGGTTCGGTACCGGGGAGCTGTTTTTT.

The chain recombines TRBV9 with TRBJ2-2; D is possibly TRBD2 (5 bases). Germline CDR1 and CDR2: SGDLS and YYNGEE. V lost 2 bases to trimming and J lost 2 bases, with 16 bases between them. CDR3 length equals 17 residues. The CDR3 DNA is TGTGCCAGCAGCGTGTTGTCGCGGGTGGAAAACACCGGGGAGCTGTTTTTT. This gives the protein CASSVLSRVENTGELFF.

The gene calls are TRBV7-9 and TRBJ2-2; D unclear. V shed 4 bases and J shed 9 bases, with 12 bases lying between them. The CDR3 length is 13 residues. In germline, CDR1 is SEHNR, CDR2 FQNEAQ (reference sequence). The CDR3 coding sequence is TGTGCCAGCAGCTCCCCCAACACGAGGGAGCTGTTTTTT. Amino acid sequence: CASSSPNTRELFF.

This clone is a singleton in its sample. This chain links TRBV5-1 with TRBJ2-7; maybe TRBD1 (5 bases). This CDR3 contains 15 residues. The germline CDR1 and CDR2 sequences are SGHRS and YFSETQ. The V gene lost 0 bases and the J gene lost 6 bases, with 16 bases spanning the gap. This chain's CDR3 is CASSLEADRRIEQYF. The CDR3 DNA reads TGCGCCAGCAGCTTGGAGGCAGACAGAAGGATCGAGCAGTACTTC. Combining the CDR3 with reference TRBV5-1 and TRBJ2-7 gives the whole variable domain KAGVTQTPRYLIKTRGQQVTLSCSPISGHRSVSWYQQTPGQGLQFLFEYFSETQRNKGNFPGRFSGRQFSNSRSEMNVSTLELGDSALYLCASSLEADRRIEQYFGPGTRLTVT.

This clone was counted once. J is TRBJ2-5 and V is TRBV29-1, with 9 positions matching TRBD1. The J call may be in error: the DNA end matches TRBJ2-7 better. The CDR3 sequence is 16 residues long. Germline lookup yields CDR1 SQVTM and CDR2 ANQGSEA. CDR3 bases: TGCAGCGTCAAAGGGTGGGGGGACAGGGTTTCCTACGAGCAGTACTTC. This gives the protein CSVKGWGDRVSYEQYF.

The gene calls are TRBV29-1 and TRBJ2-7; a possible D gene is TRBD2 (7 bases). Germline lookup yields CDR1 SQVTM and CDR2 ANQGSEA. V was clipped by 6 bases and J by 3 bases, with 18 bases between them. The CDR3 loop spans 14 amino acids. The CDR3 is CSVGGQGNSYEQYF. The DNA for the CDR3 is TGCAGCGTGGGGGGGCAGGGAAATAGCTACGAGCAGTACTTC.

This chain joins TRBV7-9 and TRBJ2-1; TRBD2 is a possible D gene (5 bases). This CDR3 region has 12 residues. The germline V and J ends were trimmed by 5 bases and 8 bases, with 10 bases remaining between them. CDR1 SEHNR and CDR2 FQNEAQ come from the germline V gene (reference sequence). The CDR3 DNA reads TGTGCCAGCAGCGAACGGGGAGATGAGCAGTTCTTC. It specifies CASSERGDEQFF.

CDR3 DNA: TGTGCCAGCAGTTTAGGGGGGATCGGCACTGAAGCTTTCTTT. Protein: CASSLGGIGTEAFF. The chain joins TRBV27 to TRBJ1-1, with D maybe TRBD1 (5 bases). The V gene's germline CDR1 is MNHEY and CDR2 SMNVEV (reference sequence). With 2 bases removed from V and 4 bases from J, the gap between germline ends came to 11 bases. The CDR3 runs 14 residues.

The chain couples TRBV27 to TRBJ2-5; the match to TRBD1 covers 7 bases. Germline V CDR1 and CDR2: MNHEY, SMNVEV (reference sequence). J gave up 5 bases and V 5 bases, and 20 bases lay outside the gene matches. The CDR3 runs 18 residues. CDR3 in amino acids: CASSLRGLTGPVFETQYF. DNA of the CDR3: TGTGCCAGCAGTCTCCGCGGATTGACAGGGCCGGTGTTCGAGACCCAGTACTTC.

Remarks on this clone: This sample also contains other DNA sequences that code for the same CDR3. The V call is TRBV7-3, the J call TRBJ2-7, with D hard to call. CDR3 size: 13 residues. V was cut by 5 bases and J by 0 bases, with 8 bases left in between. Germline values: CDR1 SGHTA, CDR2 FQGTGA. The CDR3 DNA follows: TGTGCCAGCAGCCCGGACGGCTCCTACGAGCAGTACTTC. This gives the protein CASSPDGSYEQYF.

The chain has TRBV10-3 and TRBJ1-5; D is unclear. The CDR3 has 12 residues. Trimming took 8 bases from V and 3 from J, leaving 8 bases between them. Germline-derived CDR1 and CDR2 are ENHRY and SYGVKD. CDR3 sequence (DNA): TGTGCCATCCCGATCAACAATCAGCCCCAGCATTTT. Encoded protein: CAIPINNQPQHF.

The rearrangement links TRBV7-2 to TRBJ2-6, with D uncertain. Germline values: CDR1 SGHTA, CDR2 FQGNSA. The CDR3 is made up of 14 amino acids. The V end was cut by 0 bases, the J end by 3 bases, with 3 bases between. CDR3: CASSLAGGANVLTF. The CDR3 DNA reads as TGTGCCAGCAGCTTAGCGGGTGGGGCCAACGTCCTGACTTTC. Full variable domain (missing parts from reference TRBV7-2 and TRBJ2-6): GAGVSQSPSNKVTEKGKDVELRCDPISGHTALYWYRQSLGQGLEFLIYFQGNSAPDKSGLPSDRFSAERTGGSVSTLTIQRTQQEDSAVYLCASSLAGGANVLTFGAGSRLTVL.

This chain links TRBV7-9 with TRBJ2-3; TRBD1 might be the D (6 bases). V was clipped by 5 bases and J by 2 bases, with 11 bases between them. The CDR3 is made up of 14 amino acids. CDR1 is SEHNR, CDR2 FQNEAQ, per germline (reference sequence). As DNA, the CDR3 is TGTGCCAGCAGCCCCATGGGGGCCACAGATACGCAGTATTTT. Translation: CASSPMGATDTQYF.

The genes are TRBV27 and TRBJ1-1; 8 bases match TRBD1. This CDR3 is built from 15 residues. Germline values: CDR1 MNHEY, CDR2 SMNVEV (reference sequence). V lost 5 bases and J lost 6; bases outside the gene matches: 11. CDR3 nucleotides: TGTGCCAGCAGTCCCATCCCCTCGGACAGGGCTGAAGCTTTCTTT. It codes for CASSPIPSDRAEAFF.

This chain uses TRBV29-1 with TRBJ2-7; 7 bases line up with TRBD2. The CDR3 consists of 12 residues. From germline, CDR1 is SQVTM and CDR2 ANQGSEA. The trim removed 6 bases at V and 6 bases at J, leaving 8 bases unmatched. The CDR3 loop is CSVAWTSREQYF. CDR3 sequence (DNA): TGCAGCGTGGCCTGGACTAGTCGCGAGCAGTACTTC.

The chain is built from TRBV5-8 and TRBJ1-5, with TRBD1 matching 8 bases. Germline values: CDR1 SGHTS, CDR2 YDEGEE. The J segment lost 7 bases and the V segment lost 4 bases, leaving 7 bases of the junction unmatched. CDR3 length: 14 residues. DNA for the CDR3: TGTGCCAGCAGCCCGAGGACAGGGCTCCAGCCCCAGCATTTT. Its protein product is CASSPRTGLQPQHF.

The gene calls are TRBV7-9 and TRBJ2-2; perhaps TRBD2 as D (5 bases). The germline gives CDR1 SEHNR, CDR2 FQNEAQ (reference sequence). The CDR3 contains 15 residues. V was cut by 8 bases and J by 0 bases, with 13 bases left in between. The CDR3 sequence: CASGSPGTNTGELFF. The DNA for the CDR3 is TGTGCCAGCGGATCCCCCGGGACGAACACCGGGGAGCTGTTTTTT.